This T cell receptor beta chain was found in a study of preoperative IRX-2 immunotherapy in early breast cancer (dated by TCRdb to the late 2010s). V and J are truncated by 6 bases and 1 base respectively, leaving an intervening sequence of 10 bases. The CDR3 covers 13 residues, taking in both the cysteine and the phenylalanine. The retained sequence is limited to the CDR3, 39 bases, with the frame set at the first base. For CDR1 and CDR2, the germline V gene (reference sequence) lists MNHEY and SMNVEV. On this clone itself: Its antigen is not yet known. No qualities accompany the bases; no much larger clone lies one base away.

Preparation of the library involved the immunoSEQ multiplex PCR assay. TCRdb limited this immuneACCESS table to in-frame rearrangements with V and J called. A share of clones is missing; checked studies link under half to unresolved V genes, and the rest is unexplained. This sample comprises about 29,000 clones, roughly 90% of them detected only once. Approximately 9.9% of the sample belongs to the ten largest clones. Interpreted using the paper, the treatment or condition label stands for: preoperative locoregional IRX-2 cytokine immunotherapy. The samples were obtained from a phase Ib study that tested preoperative, locoregional IRX-2 cytokine immunotherapy meant to prime immune responses. Before surgery, IRX-2 was given to the donors, who were patients with early-stage breast cancer.

Recombination linked TRBV27 to TRBJ2-7; TRBD1 might be the D gene, on 5 matching bases. The sample was gathered from a patient treated with IRX-2 immunotherapy. This clonotype originated in a human donor with breast cancer. The bases read TGTGCCAGCAGAACCCAGGGTTCCTACGAGCAGTACTTC. The translation is CASRTQGSYEQYF.